Below, one TCR beta chain is given with its context. The antigen remains undetermined. Replicate PCRs for sorted subsets used 200 ng DNA; this equaled about 30,000 T cell genomes. Produced via immunoSEQ multiplex PCR; TCRdb's table is partial and in-frame only. The data contain some 600,000 clones, 90% to 97% of them singletons. CDR3 length: 15 amino acids. V was pared by 2 bases and J by 2 bases, with 13 bases between. Looked up from germline, CDR1 is SGHTA and CDR2 is FQGNSA. Naive CD8 cells, CD45RO-negative and positively selected for CCR7, excluded terminally differentiated effector memory CD45RA+ cells. Everyone who donated was a Caucasian adult who lived in Nashville, Tennessee. The sample originates from a study of shared clonotypes between healthy human individuals. The overall study: CD4 naive and memory got three plates each, CD8 naive two, CD8 memory one.

General study results and limits: There were few donors, and this limited the genetic and exposure-history diversity represented.

The sequence came from a woman aged 25 to 39 in good health. Sequences were obtained from naive CD8+ T cells sorted from blood. The chain has TRBV7-2 and TRBJ2-7; weak D call: TRBD2 (6 bases). The CDR3 sequence: CASSLRTTSTYEQYF. The CDR3 coding sequence is TGTGCCAGCAGCTTACGGACTACTTCAACCTACGAGCAGTACTTC.